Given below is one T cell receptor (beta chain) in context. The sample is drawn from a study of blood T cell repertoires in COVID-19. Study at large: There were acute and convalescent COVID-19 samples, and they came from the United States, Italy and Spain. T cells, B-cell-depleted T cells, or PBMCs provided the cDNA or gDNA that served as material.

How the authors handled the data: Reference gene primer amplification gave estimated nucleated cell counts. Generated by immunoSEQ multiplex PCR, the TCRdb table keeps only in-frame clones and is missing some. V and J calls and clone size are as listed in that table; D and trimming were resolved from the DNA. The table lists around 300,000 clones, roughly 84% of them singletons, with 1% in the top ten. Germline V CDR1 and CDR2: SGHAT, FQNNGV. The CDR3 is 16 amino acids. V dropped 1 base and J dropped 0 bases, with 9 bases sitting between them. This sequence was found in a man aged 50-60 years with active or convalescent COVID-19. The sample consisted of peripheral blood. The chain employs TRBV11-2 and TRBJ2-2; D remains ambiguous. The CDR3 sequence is CASSLVRLANTGELFF. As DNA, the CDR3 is TGTGCCAGCAGCTTAGTTCGGTTAGCGAACACCGGGGAGCTGTTTTTT.